This TCR beta chain appears in the sequencing data of a study of blood T cell repertoires in COVID-19. Original data processing: For nucleated cells, counts were estimated from reference gene primer amplification. Generated by immunoSEQ multiplex PCR, the TCRdb table keeps only in-frame clones and is missing some. That table gives V, J and clone size, and the DNA gave D and trimming. The sample has about 200,000 clones; roughly 82% are singletons. Germline loops: CDR1 LNHDA, CDR2 SQIVND (reference sequence). V shed 0 bases and J 9 bases; nucleotides not matched to a gene: 1. CDR3 length: 12 amino acids. Study members were between roughly 18 and 90 years old and lived in roughly 24 US regions.

The chain links TRBV19 to TRBJ1-1, with 7 bases fitting TRBD1. This TCR derives from a woman aged 55-75 years with acute COVID-19. Sample: PBMCs or T cells enriched from blood (not recorded which). CDR3 bases: TGTGCCAGTAGTATAGAGAGGGGGCAAGCTTTCTTT. Its protein product is CASSIERGQAFF. The full variable domain, with the rest looked up from reference TRBV19 and TRBJ1-1, is DGGITQSPKYLFRKEGQNVTLSCEQNLNHDAMYWYRQDPGQGLRLIYYSQIVNDFQKGDIAEGYSVSREKKESFPLTVTSAQKNPTAFYLCASSIERGQAFFGQGTRLTVV.